This T cell receptor beta chain was sequenced for a study of Ad26.COV2.S vaccination and SARS-CoV-2 variants. Study outcomes and limitations: Total T cell responses, in the TCR breadth and depth analyses, may have been underestimated. Marked by substantial breadth, spike-specific CD8+ and CD4+ T cell responses were reportedly seen after vaccination.

As for this clone: Its antigen is not identified.

Germline V lookup: CDR1 KGHSH, CDR2 LQKENI. There are 16 residues in the CDR3. Trimming at V came to 0 bases and at J to 6 bases, leaving 3 bases not matched to a gene. Using immunoSEQ multiplex PCR, the repertoire was profiled, and TCRdb retains in-frame clones only, with some absent. The sample has about 180,000 clones, roughly 87% seen once. The chain couples TRBV18 to TRBJ2-1, with 12 nucleotides matching TRBD2. This specimen consisted of peripheral blood, obtained after recovery from COVID-19. This clonotype was sampled from a human donor who had recovered from COVID-19. The DNA of the CDR3 is TGTGCCAGCTCACCACCCGGGACTAGCGGGCGCAATGAGCAGTTCTTC. Translating gives CASSPPGTSGRNEQFF.